This entry lists 25 T cell receptor beta chains sequenced from one sample in a study of shared clonotypes between healthy human individuals. The assay was immunoSEQ multiplex PCR, and TCRdb's table has in-frame clones only and misses some. The sample consists of over 2 million clones, roughly 90% of them appearing once. What was sequenced was naive CD4+ T cells from PBMCs. Subset specified: CD45RA+ positively selected. The receptors originated from a man aged 18 to 29 in good health. Some clones in this sample may be carry-over from other donors' samples.

The chain employs TRBV5-1 and TRBJ2-3; TRBD2 matches 14 bases. The CDR3 spans 17 residues. Per the germline V gene, CDR1 is SGHRS and CDR2 is YFSETQ. V lost 3 bases, J lost 2 bases, and 5 bases stayed unmatched. Here the CDR3 reads CASSSRTSGRTTDTQYF. The CDR3 DNA reads TGCGCCAGCAGCTCGCGGACTAGCGGGAGGACCACAGATACGCAGTATTTT.

This clone has just a few counts. The chain has TRBV7-8 and TRBJ1-5; D is uncertain. Trimming took 4 bases from V and 9 from J, leaving 19 bases between them. The CDR3 extends over 15 amino acids. Germline values: CDR1 SGHVS, CDR2 FQNEAQ. CDR3 in amino acids: CASSWSEEPMGPQHF. As DNA, the CDR3 is TGTGCCAGCAGCTGGTCCGAGGAGCCAATGGGGCCCCAGCATTTT.

The chain recombines TRBV5-1 with TRBJ2-5; D might be TRBD1 (5 bases). V lost 2 bases, J lost 4 bases, and 12 bases lay in between. This CDR3 is built from 14 residues. Germline values: CDR1 SGHRS, CDR2 YFSETQ. In nucleotides, the CDR3 is TGCGCCAGCAGCTTAGAGGACATAGTAGAGACCCAGTACTTC. Translating gives CASSLEDIVETQYF.

The chain employs TRBV27 and TRBJ1-2, with D uncertain. V shed 3 bases and J shed 8 bases, with 19 bases lying between them. This CDR3 spans 15 amino acids. Looked up from germline, CDR1 is MNHEY and CDR2 is SMNVEV (reference sequence). CDR3 region: CASSFLPQGVSGYTF. CDR3 nucleotides: TGTGCCAGCAGTTTTCTCCCCCAAGGAGTTAGCGGCTACACCTTC.

This clone was seen a few times. The same CDR3 also results from other DNA sequences found in this sample. CDR3 in DNA: TGCAGTGCTCCGGGGGGCTATGGCTACACCTTC. This gives the protein CSAPGGYGYTF. This chain links TRBV20-1 with TRBJ1-2; D possibly corresponds to TRBD1 (5 bases). Trimming took off 5 bases at V and 4 bases at J, with 8 bases between the two ends. This CDR3 contains 11 residues. Germline V gives CDR1 DFQATT, CDR2 SNEGSKA (reference sequence).

V gene TRBV28 combines with J gene TRBJ2-7; D tentatively reads TRBD1 or TRBD2 (5 bases each). V shed 10 bases and J shed 4 bases, with 20 bases lying between them. There are 14 residues in the CDR3. Germline V gives CDR1 MDHEN, CDR2 SYDVKM. CDR3 nucleotide sequence: TGTGCCACCCCTGGGGGATTAAAGCGTTACGAGCAGTACTTC. Amino acids: CATPGGLKRYEQYF.

The table lists this clone with a count of one. The chain links TRBV11-2 to TRBJ2-5; D is ambiguous. TRBJ2-7 matches the DNA end more closely, so the J call is doubtful. Looked up from germline, CDR1 is SGHAT and CDR2 is FQNNGV. There are 12 residues in the CDR3. CDR3 protein: CASSQQGYEQYF. Here the CDR3 DNA reads TGTGCCAGCAGCCAGCAAGGATACGAGCAGTACTTC.

The chain employs TRBV6-6 and TRBJ1-4; 7 bases line up with TRBD1. The J segment lost 5 bases and the V segment lost 10 bases, leaving 7 bases of the junction unmatched. Germline loops: CDR1 MNHNY, CDR2 SVGAGI (reference sequence). The CDR3 extends over 13 amino acids. This CDR3 reads CATKTGQNEKLFF. CDR3 bases: TGTGCCACGAAAACGGGACAGAATGAAAAACTGTTTTTT.

The genes are TRBV5-4 and TRBJ2-7; a possible D gene is TRBD1 (6 bases). CDR3 length: 15 residues. Germline assignment: CDR1 SGHNT and CDR2 YYREEE (reference sequence). V lost 0 bases, J lost 1 base, and 11 bases lay in between. This CDR3 is CASSLARRGSYEQYF. The CDR3 nucleotides are TGTGCCAGCAGCTTGGCCAGAAGGGGGTCCTACGAGCAGTACTTC.

The chain carries TRBV27 and TRBJ2-2; TRBD1 matches 8 bases. Trimming took 5 bases from V and 3 from J; bases not matched to a gene: 11. Germline CDR1 and CDR2: MNHEY and SMNVEV (reference sequence). This CDR3 spans 17 amino acids. CDR3 DNA: TGTGCCAGCAGTCCCAACCGACAGGGGTGGGACACCGGGGAGCTGTTTTTT. It translates to CASSPNRQGWDTGELFF.

CDR3: CASSLVGSPTQYF. DNA of the CDR3: TGTGCCAGCAGTTTAGTTGGCTCCCCTACGCAGTATTTT. V gene TRBV28 combines with J gene TRBJ2-3; no firm D call. CDR1 and CDR2 (germline): MDHEN, SYDVKM. This CDR3 region has 13 residues. Trimming left V 2 bases short and J 8 bases short, with 11 bases between.

The chain is built from TRBV6-1 and TRBJ1-2; D not resolved. Germline CDR1 MNHNS, CDR2 SASEGT. With 8 bases removed from V and 5 bases from J, the gap between germline ends came to 18 bases. This CDR3 region has 14 residues. CDR3 in DNA: TGTGCCAGCGACTCGGGCGGCAGGCCTTATGGCTACACCTTC. Translating it yields CASDSGGRPYGYTF.

This sequence joins TRBV29-1 and TRBJ2-3, with TRBD2 as a possible D gene (6 bases). The CDR3 spans 15 residues. Trimming left V 6 bases short and J 4 bases short, with 20 bases between. Germline CDR1 reads SQVTM; CDR2 reads ANQGSEA. The CDR3 here is CSVAGLGKRADTQYF. DNA of the CDR3: TGCAGCGTCGCGGGACTCGGAAAGAGGGCAGATACGCAGTATTTT.

The chain is built from TRBV10-1 and TRBJ2-1; TRBD1 agrees at 9 bases. Trimming took 7 bases from V and 8 from J; bases not matched to a gene: 18. This CDR3 contains 17 residues. The germline V gene has CDR1 WNHNN and CDR2 SYGVQD (reference sequence). The CDR3 reads CASKEDRGFSLGDEQFF. DNA of the CDR3: TGCGCCAGCAAGGAGGACAGGGGCTTTTCCCTCGGCGATGAGCAGTTCTTC.

Concerning this clone itself: Other DNA variants within this sample encode the same CDR3. The rearrangement links TRBV9 to TRBJ2-1, with 11 bases that match TRBD2. J was trimmed by 4 bases and V by 3 bases; bases with no gene match: 6. Germline CDR1 SGDLS, CDR2 YYNGEE. This CDR3 comprises 16 residues. The CDR3: CASSATGTSGYNEQFF. The DNA of the CDR3 is TGTGCCAGCAGCGCAACCGGGACTAGCGGATACAATGAGCAGTTCTTC.

The CDR3 coding sequence is TGCAGCGTTGAAGGGAGGGTGGGAGAGACCCAGTACTTC. This gives the protein CSVEGRVGETQYF. This chain joins TRBV29-1 and TRBJ2-5; possibly TRBD2 for D (6 bases). Trimming removed 1 base from V and 4 bases from J, with 10 bases in between. The CDR3 has 13 residues. Germline V CDR1 and CDR2: SQVTM, ANQGSEA.

Only one count was recorded for this clone. The same CDR3 can be traced to other DNA sequences in this sample. The V call is TRBV9, the J call TRBJ2-3; D is ambiguous. Looked up from germline, CDR1 is SGDLS and CDR2 is YYNGEE. V lost 4 bases, J lost 0 bases, and 9 bases lay in between. The CDR3 consists of 14 residues. This CDR3 is CASSPQPSTDTQYF. DNA of the CDR3: TGTGCCAGCAGCCCCCAGCCGAGCACAGATACGCAGTATTTT.

The chain links TRBV27 to TRBJ2-7; TRBD2 matches at 11 bases. The CDR3 length is 15 residues. Germline loops: CDR1 MNHEY, CDR2 SMNVEV (reference sequence). Trimming at V came to 8 bases and at J to 4 bases, leaving 10 bases not matched to a gene. This chain's CDR3 is CASGALAGGWYEQYF. The CDR3 DNA follows: TGTGCCAGCGGGGCTCTAGCGGGAGGATGGTACGAGCAGTACTTC.

The chain employs TRBV7-2 and TRBJ1-1; 7 bases line up with TRBD1. The CDR3 covers 16 residues. J was trimmed by 4 bases and V by 5 bases; bases with no gene match: 13. CDR1 and CDR2 from the germline V gene are SGHTA and FQGNSA. The CDR3 loop reads CASSQHRQGLGTEAFF. CDR3 DNA sequence: TGTGCCAGCAGCCAACACAGACAGGGCTTGGGCACTGAAGCTTTCTTT.

The chain joins TRBV19 to TRBJ2-1; weak D call: TRBD1 (6 bases). Germline V lookup: CDR1 LNHDA, CDR2 SQIVND (reference sequence). The V gene lost 5 bases and the J gene lost 3 bases, with 8 bases spanning the gap. CDR3 size: 13 residues. CDR3 region: CASSGDIYNEQFF. The CDR3 DNA follows: TGTGCCAGTAGTGGGGACATCTACAATGAGCAGTTCTTC.

CDR3 nucleotide sequence: TGCGCCAGCAGCCCAATGGGACAGGGCAACTCTGGAAACACCATATATTTT. Translated, it gives CASSPMGQGNSGNTIYF. The rearrangement uses TRBV5-1 and TRBJ1-3; TRBD1 aligns across 9 bases. Germline CDR1 is SGHRS and CDR2 is YFSETQ. CDR3 length equals 17 residues. V lost 4 bases to trimming and J lost 0 bases; unmatched junction nucleotides: 8.

The chain employs TRBV28 and TRBJ1-4; D is unclear. V was shortened by 3 bases and J by 6 bases, with 20 bases between the two germline ends. The CDR3 is 17 amino acids. The V gene's germline CDR1 is MDHEN and CDR2 SYDVKM. The CDR3 DNA reads TGTGCCAGCAGTTTCCCTCTTGTCGGTGGGGAGGATGAAAAACTGTTTTTT. It yields the protein CASSFPLVGGEDEKLFF.

The chain has TRBV19 and TRBJ2-1; TRBD1 matches 8 bases. The CDR3 spans 15 residues. J gave up 3 bases and V 9 bases, and 10 bases lay outside the gene matches. Germline CDR1 LNHDA, CDR2 SQIVND (reference sequence). CDR3 nucleotide sequence: TGTGCCAGCACACTAACAGGGGGTTTCTACAATGAGCAGTTCTTC. It translates to CASTLTGGFYNEQFF.

The rearrangement uses TRBV6-5 and TRBJ1-5, with TRBD1 matching 7 bases. Germline CDR1 MNHEY, CDR2 SVGAGI. After removal of 5 bases from V and 5 bases from J, the junction contained 9 bases not matched to a gene. This CDR3 has 15 amino acids. The CDR3 region has the DNA TGTGCCAGCAGTAGACAGGGTATGGACGATCAGCCCCAGCATTTT. It yields the protein CASSRQGMDDQPQHF.

V is TRBV30 and J is TRBJ2-2; D is possibly TRBD2 (5 bases). Per germline, CDR1 GTSNPN and CDR2 SVGIG (reference sequence). V was trimmed by 0 bases and J by 3 bases, leaving 26 bases between them. CDR3 size: 20 residues. This CDR3 is CAWSVRPRGWGAPYTGELFF. The CDR3 region has the DNA TGTGCCTGGAGTGTAAGGCCAAGAGGGTGGGGAGCACCCTACACCGGGGAGCTGTTTTTT. The variable domain in full, with the rest retrieved from reference TRBV30 and TRBJ2-2, is SQTIHQWPATLVQPVGSPLSLECTVEGTSNPNLYWYRQAAGRGLQLLFYSVGIGQISSEVPQNLSASRPQDRQFILSSKKLLLSDSGFYLCAWSVRPRGWGAPYTGELFFGEGSRLTVL.